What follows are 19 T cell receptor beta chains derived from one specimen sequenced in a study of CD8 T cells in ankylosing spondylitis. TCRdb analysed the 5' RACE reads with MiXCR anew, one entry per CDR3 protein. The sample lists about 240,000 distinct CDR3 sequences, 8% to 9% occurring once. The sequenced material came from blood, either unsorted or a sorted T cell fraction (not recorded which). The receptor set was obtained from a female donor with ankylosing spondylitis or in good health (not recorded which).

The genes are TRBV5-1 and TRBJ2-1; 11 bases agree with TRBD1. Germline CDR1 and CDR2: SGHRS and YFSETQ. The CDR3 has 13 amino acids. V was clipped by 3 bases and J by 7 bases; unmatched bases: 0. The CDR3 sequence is CASSWDRGNEQFF. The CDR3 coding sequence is TGCGCCAGCAGCTGGGACAGGGGGAATGAGCAGTTCTTC.

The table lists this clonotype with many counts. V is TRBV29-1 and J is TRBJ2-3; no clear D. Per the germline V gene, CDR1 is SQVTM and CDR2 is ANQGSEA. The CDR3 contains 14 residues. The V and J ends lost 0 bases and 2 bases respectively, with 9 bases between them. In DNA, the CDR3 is TGCAGCGTTGAAGATCGAGTGCCCACAGATACGCAGTATTTT. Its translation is CSVEDRVPTDTQYF.

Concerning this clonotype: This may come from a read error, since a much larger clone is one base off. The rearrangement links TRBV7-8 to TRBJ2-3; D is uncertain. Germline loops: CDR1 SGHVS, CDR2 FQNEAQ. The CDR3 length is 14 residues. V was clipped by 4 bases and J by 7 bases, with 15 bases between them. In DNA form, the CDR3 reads TGTGCCAGCAGCTCCACTCAGTCGAGGAATACGCAGTATTTT. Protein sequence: CASSSTQSRNTQYF.

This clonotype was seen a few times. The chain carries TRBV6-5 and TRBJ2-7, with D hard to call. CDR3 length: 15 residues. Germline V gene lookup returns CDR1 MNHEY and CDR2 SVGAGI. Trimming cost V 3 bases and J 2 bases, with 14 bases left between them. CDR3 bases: TGTGCCAGCAGTTATAGCCGGACCCTAACCTACGAGCAGTACTTC. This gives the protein CASSYSRTLTYEQYF.

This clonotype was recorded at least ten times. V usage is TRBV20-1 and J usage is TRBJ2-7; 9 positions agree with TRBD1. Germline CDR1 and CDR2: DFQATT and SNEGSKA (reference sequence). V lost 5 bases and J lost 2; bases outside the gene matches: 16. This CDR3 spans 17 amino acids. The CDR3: CSASPGQGVFGAYEQYF. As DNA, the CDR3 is TGCAGTGCTTCGCCGGGACAGGGTGTCTTTGGGGCCTACGAGCAGTACTTC.

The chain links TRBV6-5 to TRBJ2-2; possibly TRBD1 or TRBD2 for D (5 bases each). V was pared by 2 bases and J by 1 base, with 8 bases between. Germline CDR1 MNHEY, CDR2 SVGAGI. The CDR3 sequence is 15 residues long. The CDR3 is CASSYEGLNTGELFF. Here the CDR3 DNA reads TGTGCCAGCAGTTACGAGGGGCTGAACACCGGGGAGCTGTTTTTT.

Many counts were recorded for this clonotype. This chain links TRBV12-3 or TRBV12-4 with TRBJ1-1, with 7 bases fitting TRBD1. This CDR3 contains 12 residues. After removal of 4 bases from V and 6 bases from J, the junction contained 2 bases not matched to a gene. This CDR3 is CASSSQGPEAFF. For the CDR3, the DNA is TGTGCCAGCAGTTCACAGGGGCCTGAAGCTTTCTTT.

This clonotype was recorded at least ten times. The CDR3 region is CASSPDGVGAFF. In DNA, the CDR3 is TGCGCCAGCAGCCCGGACGGAGTGGGAGCTTTCTTT. The rearrangement links TRBV5-1 to TRBJ1-1; D is uncertain. The V gene lost 4 bases and the J gene lost 10 bases, with 14 bases spanning the gap. The CDR3 has 12 residues. Germline V gene sequence: CDR1 SGHRS, CDR2 YFSETQ.

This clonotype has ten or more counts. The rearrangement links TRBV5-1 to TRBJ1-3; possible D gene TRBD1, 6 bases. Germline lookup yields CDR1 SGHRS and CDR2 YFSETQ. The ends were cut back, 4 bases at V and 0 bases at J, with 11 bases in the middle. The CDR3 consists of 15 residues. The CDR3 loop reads CASSPSDSSGNTIYF. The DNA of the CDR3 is TGCGCCAGCAGCCCCTCGGACAGCTCTGGAAACACCATATATTTT.

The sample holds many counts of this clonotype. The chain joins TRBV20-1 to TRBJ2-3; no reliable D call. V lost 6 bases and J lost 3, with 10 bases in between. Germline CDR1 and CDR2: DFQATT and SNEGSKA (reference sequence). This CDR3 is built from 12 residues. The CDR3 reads CSAPRSTDTQYF. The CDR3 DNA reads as TGCAGTGCGCCACGCTCTACAGATACGCAGTATTTT.

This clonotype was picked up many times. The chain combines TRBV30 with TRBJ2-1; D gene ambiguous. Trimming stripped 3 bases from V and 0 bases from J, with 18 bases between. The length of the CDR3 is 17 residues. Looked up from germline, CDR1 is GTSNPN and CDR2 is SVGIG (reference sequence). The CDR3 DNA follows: TGTGCCTGGAGGAGACCACTTATCGGACCCTCCTACAATGAGCAGTTCTTC. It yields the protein CAWRRPLIGPSYNEQFF.

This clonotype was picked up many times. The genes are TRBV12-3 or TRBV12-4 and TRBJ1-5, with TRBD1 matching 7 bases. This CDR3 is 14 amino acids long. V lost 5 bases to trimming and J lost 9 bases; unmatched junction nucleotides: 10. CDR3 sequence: CASSLRQGVGPQHF. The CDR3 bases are TGTGCCAGCAGTCTTCGACAGGGAGTAGGGCCCCAGCATTTT.

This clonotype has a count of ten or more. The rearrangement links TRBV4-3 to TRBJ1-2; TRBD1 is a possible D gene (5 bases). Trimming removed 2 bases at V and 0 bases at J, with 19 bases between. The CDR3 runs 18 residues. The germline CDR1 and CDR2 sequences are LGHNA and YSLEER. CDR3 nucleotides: TGCGCCAGCAGCCAAAGCTTAGTCGGGGACCTCACTAACTATGGCTACACCTTC. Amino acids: CASSQSLVGDLTNYGYTF.

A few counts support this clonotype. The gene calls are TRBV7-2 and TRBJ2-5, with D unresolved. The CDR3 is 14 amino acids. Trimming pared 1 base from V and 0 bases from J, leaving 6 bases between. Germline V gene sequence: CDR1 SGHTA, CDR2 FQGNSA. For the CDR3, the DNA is TGTGCCAGCAGCTTAGAAGGGTACCAAGAGACCCAGTACTTC. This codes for CASSLEGYQETQYF.

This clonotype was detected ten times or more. The CDR3 DNA sequence: TGTGCCAGCAGGGGGACTAGCCTGACAGATACGCAGTATTTT. Protein: CASRGTSLTDTQYF. The V and J genes are TRBV7-2 and TRBJ2-3, with TRBD2 matching 9 bases. This CDR3 has 14 amino acids. Looked up from germline, CDR1 is SGHTA and CDR2 is FQGNSA. The V segment lost 6 bases and the J segment 3 bases; nucleotides outside the gene matches: 4.

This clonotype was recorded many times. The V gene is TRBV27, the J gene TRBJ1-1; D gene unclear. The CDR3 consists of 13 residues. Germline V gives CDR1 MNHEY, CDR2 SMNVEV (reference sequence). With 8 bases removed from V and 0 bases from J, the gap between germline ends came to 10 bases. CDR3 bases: TGTGCCAGCCGAACTGGGATGAACACTGAAGCTTTCTTT. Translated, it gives CASRTGMNTEAFF.

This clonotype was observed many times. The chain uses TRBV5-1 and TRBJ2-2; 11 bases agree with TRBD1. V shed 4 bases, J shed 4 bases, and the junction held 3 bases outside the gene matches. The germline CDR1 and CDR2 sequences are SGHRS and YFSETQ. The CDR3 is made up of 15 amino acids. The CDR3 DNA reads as TGCGCCAGCAGCCGGACAGGGGGCACCACCGGGGAGCTGTTTTTT. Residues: CASSRTGGTTGELFF.

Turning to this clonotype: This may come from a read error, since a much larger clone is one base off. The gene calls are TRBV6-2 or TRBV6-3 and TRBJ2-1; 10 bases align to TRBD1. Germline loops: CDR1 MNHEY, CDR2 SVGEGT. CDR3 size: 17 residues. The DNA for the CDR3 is TGTGCCGGCAGTAACGACAGGGGGCAACGGCTAGCTAATGAGCAGTTCTTC. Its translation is CAGSNDRGQRLANEQFF.

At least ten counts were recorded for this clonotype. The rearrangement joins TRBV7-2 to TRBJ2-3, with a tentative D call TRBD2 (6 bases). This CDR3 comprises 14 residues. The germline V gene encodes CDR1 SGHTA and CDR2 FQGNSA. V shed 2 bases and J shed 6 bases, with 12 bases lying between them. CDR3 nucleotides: TGTGCCAGCAGCTTACCAAAGGCGGGGGATACGCAGTATTTT. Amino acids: CASSLPKAGDTQYF.